This T cell receptor (beta chain) was sequenced for a study of CD8+ T cells in alopecia areata. In each case, RNA was isolated and then reverse transcribed into cDNA as the sequencing template. Libraries were prepared by immunoSEQ multiplex PCR; TCRdb keeps only in-frame clonotypes and omits some of them. This table holds about 97,000 clones, 35% to 45% found once. CDR1 and CDR2 (germline): SEHNR, FQNEAQ (reference sequence). CDR3 length: 13 residues. The J segment lost 6 bases and the V segment lost 4 bases, leaving 5 bases of the junction unmatched. This clone is medium-sized. This chain links TRBV7-9 with TRBJ1-1; 7 bases are shared with TRBD1. Sample: CD4+ T cells sorted from blood. The TCR was taken from a human donor with alopecia areata. CDR3 in DNA: TGTGCCAGCAGCTCGACAGGGTACGCTGAAGCTTTCTTT. Translated, it gives CASSSTGYAEAFF.